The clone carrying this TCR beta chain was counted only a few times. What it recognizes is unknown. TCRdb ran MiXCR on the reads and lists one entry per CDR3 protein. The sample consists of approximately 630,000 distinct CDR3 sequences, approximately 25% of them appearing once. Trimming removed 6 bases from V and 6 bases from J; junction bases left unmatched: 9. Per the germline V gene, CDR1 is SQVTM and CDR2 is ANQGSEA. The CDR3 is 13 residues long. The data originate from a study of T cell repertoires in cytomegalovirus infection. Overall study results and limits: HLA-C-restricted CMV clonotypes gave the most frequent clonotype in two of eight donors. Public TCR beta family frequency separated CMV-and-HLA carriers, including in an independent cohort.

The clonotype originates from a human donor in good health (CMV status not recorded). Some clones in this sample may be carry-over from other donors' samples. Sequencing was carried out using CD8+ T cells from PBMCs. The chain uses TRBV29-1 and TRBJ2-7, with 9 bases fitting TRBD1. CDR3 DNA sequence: TGCAGCGTCCGGACAGGGGAATCAGTCGAGCAGTACTTC. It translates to CSVRTGESVEQYF.